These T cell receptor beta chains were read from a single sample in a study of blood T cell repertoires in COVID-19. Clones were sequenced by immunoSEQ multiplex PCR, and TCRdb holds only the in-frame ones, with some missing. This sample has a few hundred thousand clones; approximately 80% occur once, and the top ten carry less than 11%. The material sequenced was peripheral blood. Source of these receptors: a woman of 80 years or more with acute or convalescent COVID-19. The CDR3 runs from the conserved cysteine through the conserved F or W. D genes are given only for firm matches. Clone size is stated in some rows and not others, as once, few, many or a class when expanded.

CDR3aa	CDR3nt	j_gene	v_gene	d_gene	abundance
CASSQGTSYEQYF	TGCGCCAGCAGCCAAGGGACATCATACGAGCAGTACTTC	TRBJ2-7	TRBV4-3	.	.
CASSVVEYGSPLHF	TGTGCCAGCAGCGTAGTAGAGTACGGGTCACCCCTCCACTTT	TRBJ1-6	TRBV9	.	.
CASSLEQLTEAFF	TGTGCCAGCAGCTTAGAACAGCTCACTGAAGCTTTCTTT	TRBJ1-1	TRBV7-9	.	few
CASSQARTGSNQPQHF	TGTGCCAGCAGCCAGGCGAGGACAGGGAGCAATCAGCCCCAGCATTTT	TRBJ1-5	TRBV4-2	TRBD1	few
CASSLFRLAGVDTQYF	TGTGCCAGCAGCCTCTTCCGGCTAGCGGGGGTAGATACGCAGTATTTT	TRBJ2-3	TRBV5-5	TRBD2	.
CAWSLGAYRVEAFF	TGTGCCTGGAGTCTTGGGGCTTACAGGGTTGAAGCTTTCTTT	TRBJ1-1	TRBV30	.	.
CASSSGTSGGYNEQFF	TGTGCTAGCAGCTCCGGGACTAGCGGGGGTTACAATGAGCAGTTCTTC	TRBJ2-1	TRBV7-7	TRBD2	.
CAWSVLRVPRQVSGNTIYF	TGTGCCTGGAGTGTACTAAGGGTTCCGAGACAGGTCTCTGGAAACACCATATATTTT	TRBJ1-3	TRBV30	.	once
CASSLTSGQGLMTKLFF	TGCGCCAGCAGCCTTACGTCCGGACAGGGGTTAATGACTAAACTGTTTTTT	TRBJ1-4	TRBV4-1	TRBD1	.
CASSLTTTGNTIYF	TGTGCCAGCAGTTTAACGACAACTGGAAACACCATATATTTT	TRBJ1-3	TRBV27	.	.
CASSYWPDSRTEAFF	TGTGCCAGCAGTTACTGGCCCGACAGTCGAACTGAAGCTTTCTTT	TRBJ1-1	TRBV6-6	.	.
CASSLAGTSGSQYF	TGTGCCAGCAGCTTAGCAGGGACTAGCGGTAGTCAGTATTTT	TRBJ2-3	TRBV11-3	TRBD2	.
CASSPSGVLLYEQYF	TGTGCCAGCTCACCTAGCGGGGTCCTCCTGTACGAGCAGTACTTC	TRBJ2-7	TRBV18	TRBD2	.
CASSSRLGVYQPQHF	TGTGCCAGCAGCTCCAGGCTGGGAGTCTATCAACCCCAGCATTTT	TRBJ1-5	TRBV9	.	.
CAWSVEGNHEQYF	TGTGCCTGGAGTGTGGAGGGCAACCACGAGCAGTACTTC	TRBJ2-7	TRBV30	.	.
CAWDKTGGGQPQHF	TGTGCCTGGGACAAGACAGGGGGCGGACAGCCCCAGCATTTT	TRBJ1-5	TRBV30	TRBD1	.
CAWNQGTGNTIYF	TGTGCCTGGAACCAGGGGACTGGAAACACCATATATTTT	TRBJ1-3	TRBV30	.	.
CASSHHGTGDSPQHF	TGTGCCAGTAGTCATCATGGGACAGGCGACTCGCCCCAGCATTTT	TRBJ1-5	TRBV19	TRBD1	once
CASRAGPAYGYTF	TGTGCCAGTAGAGCAGGGCCCGCCTATGGCTACACCTTC	TRBJ1-2	TRBV19	.	.
CASSFLGDTEAFF	TGTGCCAGCAGTTTTTTAGGGGACACTGAAGCTTTCTTT	TRBJ1-1	TRBV12-3/TRBV12-4	.	few
CASTTDGSPSYNEQFF	TGTGCCAGCACCACAGACGGCAGCCCCTCCTACAATGAGCAGTTCTTC	TRBJ2-1	TRBV9	.	once
CASSLASPTGDGYTF	TGTGCCAGCAGCTTAGCAAGCCCCACAGGGGATGGCTACACCTTC	TRBJ1-2	TRBV7-8	TRBD1	.
CASTFGGSSYEQYF	TGTGCCAGCACCTTCGGGGGTAGCTCCTACGAGCAGTACTTC	TRBJ2-7	TRBV11-3	.	once
CAWVDTSGRAPDTQYF	TGTGCCTGGGTCGATACTAGCGGGAGGGCCCCAGATACGCAGTATTTT	TRBJ2-3	TRBV30	TRBD2	.
CASSLGSGTEEYF	TGTGCCAGCAGTTTAGGGTCCGGGACAGAGGAGTACTTC	TRBJ2-7	TRBV12-3/TRBV12-4	TRBD1	.
CASSPSSRLSDSPLHF	TGCGCCAGCAGCCCCTCCTCCAGACTTTCCGATTCACCCCTCCACTTT	TRBJ1-6	TRBV4-3	.	.
CASSPETASIPYQPQHF	TGTGCCAGTAGCCCTGAGACAGCTTCGATTCCCTATCAGCCCCAGCATTTT	TRBJ1-5	TRBV19	.	.